The sequence of this T cell receptor beta chain was determined in a study of Ad26.COV2.S vaccination and SARS-CoV-2 variants. Treatment: some 20 received Ad26.COV2.S at low or high dose, single or two shots; about 5 received placebo; per-sample allocation not given. Collection of the samples took place on day 63 after the first injection of vaccine or placebo. An Ad26 vector was used to express Wuhan-strain SARS-CoV-2 spike as the vaccine. A remark on this clone: One end of the junction does not line up with germline, which may come from a read error.

The repertoire was sequenced with immunoSEQ multiplex PCR; TCRdb's copy has only in-frame clones and lacks some. The profile shows 300,000 to 400,000 clones, roughly 90% of them singletons. CDR3 size: 14 residues. The germline V gene encodes CDR1 SQVTM and CDR2 ANQGSEA. This TCR came from a person aged 18 to 65 who received the Ad26.COV2.S COVID-19 vaccine or a placebo. The chain has TRBV29-1 and TRBJ2-5; D gene unclear. Sequenced here: peripheral blood, sampled in a trial of Ad26.COV2.S vaccine versus placebo. Here the CDR3 DNA reads TGCAGCGTTGCTGGCCACCTTTACCAGGAGACCCAGTACTTC. Amino acids: CSVAGHLYQETQYF.